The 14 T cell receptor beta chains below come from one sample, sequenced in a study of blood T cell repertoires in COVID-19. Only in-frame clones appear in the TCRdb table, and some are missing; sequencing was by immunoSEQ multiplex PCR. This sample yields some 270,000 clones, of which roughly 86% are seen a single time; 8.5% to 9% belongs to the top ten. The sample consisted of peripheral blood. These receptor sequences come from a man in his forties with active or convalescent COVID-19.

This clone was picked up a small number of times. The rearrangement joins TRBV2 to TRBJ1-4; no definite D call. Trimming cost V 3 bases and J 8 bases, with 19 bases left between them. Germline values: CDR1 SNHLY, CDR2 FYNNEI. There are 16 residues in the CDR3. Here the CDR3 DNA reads TGTGCCAGCAGTGATGGCCCGGCGCGGGCCGACGAAAAACTGTTTTTT. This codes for CASSDGPARADEKLFF.

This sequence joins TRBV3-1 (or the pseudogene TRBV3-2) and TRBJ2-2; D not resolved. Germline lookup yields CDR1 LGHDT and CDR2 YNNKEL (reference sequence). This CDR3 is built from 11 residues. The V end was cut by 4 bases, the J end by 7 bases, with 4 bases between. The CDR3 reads CASSRGGELFF. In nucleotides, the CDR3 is TGTGCCAGCAGCCGAGGCGGGGAGCTGTTTTTT.

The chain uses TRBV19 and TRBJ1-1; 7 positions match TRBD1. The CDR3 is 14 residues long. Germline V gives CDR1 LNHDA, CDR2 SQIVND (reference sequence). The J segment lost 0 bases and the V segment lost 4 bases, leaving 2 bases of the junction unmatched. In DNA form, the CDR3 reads TGTGCCAGTAGTAGGGGGACAGTGAACACTGAAGCTTTCTTT. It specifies CASSRGTVNTEAFF.

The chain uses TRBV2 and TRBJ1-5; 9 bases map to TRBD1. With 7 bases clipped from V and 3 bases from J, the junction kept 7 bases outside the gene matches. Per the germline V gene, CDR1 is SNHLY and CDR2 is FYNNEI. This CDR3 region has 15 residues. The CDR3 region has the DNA TGTGCCAGCAATCCGGGGACAGGGTCCAATCAGCCCCAGCATTTT. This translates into CASNPGTGSNQPQHF.

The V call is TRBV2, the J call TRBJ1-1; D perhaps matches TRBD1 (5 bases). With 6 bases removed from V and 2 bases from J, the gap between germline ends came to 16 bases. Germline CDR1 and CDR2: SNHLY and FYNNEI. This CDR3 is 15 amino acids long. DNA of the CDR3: TGTGCCAGCAGAGCGTCCGGGGGGGTAAACACTGAAGCTTTCTTT. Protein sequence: CASRASGGVNTEAFF.

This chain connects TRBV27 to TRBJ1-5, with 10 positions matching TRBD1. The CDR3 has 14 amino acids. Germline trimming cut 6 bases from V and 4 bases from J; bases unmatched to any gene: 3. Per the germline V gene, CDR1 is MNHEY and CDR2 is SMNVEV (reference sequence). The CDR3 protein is CASSWTGGNQPQHF. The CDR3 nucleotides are TGTGCCAGCAGCTGGACAGGGGGAAATCAGCCCCAGCATTTT.

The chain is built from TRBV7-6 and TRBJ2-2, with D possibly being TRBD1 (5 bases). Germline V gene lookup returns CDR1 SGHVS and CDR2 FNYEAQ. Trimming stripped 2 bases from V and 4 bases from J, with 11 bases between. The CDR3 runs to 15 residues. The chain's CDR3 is CASSLPQGGTGELFF. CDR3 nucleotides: TGTGCCAGCAGCTTACCCCAGGGCGGCACCGGGGAGCTGTTTTTT.

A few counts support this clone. The CDR3 reads CASRPGITDTQYF. The DNA of the CDR3 is TGTGCCAGCAGGCCGGGGATCACAGATACGCAGTATTTT. The V and J genes are TRBV27 and TRBJ2-3; D is possibly TRBD2 (5 bases). CDR3 length: 13 amino acids. Germline V gene lookup returns CDR1 MNHEY and CDR2 SMNVEV (reference sequence). V lost 6 bases and J lost 2, with 9 bases in between.

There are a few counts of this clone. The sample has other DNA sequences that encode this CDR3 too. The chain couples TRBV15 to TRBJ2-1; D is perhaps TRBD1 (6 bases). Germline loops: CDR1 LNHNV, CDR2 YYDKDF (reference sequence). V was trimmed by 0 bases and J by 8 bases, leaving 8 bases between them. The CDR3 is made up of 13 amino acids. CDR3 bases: TGTGCCACCAGCAGAGATCCAGGGGATGAGCAGTTCTTC. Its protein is CATSRDPGDEQFF.

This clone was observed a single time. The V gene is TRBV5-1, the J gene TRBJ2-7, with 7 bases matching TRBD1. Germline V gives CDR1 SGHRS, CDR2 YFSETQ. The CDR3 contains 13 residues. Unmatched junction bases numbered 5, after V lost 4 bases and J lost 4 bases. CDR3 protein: CASSGTGVYEQYF. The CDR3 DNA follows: TGCGCCAGCAGCGGAACAGGGGTTTACGAGCAGTACTTC.

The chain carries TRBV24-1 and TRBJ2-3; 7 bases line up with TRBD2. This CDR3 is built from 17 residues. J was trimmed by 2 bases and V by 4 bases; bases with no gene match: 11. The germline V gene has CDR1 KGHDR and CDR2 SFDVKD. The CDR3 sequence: CATSEGGRDWDTDTQYF. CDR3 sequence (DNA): TGTGCCACCAGTGAGGGCGGGAGAGATTGGGACACAGATACGCAGTATTTT.

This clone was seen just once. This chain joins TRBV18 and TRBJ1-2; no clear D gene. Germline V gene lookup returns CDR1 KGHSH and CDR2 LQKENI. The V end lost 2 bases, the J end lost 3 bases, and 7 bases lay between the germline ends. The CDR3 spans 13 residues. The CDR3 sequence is CASSPDGDYGYTF. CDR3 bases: TGTGCCAGCTCACCAGACGGGGACTATGGCTACACCTTC.

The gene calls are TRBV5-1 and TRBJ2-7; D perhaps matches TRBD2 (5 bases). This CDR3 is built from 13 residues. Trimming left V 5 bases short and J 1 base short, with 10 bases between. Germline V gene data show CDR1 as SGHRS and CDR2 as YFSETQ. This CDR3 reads CASRVWTSYEQYF. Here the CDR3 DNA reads TGCGCCAGCAGGGTCTGGACTTCCTACGAGCAGTACTTC.

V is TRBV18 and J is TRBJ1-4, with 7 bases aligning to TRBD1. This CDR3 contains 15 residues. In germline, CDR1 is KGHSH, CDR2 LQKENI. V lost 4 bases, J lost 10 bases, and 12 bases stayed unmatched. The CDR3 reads CASSQQTGSDGKLFF. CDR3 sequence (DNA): TGTGCCAGCTCACAACAGACAGGGAGTGATGGAAAACTGTTTTTT.